Listed here is a single T cell receptor beta chain. Generated by immunoSEQ multiplex PCR, the TCRdb table keeps only in-frame clones and is missing some. In the table there are more than 60,000 clones, around 87% of which are singletons. The germline V gene has CDR1 LGHNA and CDR2 YNFKEQ. The CDR3 length is 17 residues. V lost 1 base and J lost 6; bases outside the gene matches: 10. The data were taken from a study of control samples from healthy donors and cancer patients. The gene calls are TRBV4-2 and TRBJ2-3; 10 bases line up with TRBD2. The sequenced sample was PBMCs. The clonotype comes from a man aged 60-69 years with colorectal cancer. The CDR3 bases are TGTGCCAGCAGCCAAGTGGGGGCTAGCGGGGGTAGGGATACGCAGTATTTT. This codes for CASSQVGASGGRDTQYF.